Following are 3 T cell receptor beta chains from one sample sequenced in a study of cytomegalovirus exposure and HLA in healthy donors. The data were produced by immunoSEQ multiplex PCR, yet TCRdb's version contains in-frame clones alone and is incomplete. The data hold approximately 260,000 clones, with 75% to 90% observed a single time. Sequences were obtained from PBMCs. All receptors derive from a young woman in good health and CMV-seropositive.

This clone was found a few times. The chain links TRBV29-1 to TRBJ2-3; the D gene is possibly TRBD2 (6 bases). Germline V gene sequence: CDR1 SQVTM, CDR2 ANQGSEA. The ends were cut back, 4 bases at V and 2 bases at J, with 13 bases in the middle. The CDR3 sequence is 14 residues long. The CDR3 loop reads CSVVPGGDTDTQYF. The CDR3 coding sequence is TGCAGCGTTGTTCCCGGGGGAGACACAGATACGCAGTATTTT.

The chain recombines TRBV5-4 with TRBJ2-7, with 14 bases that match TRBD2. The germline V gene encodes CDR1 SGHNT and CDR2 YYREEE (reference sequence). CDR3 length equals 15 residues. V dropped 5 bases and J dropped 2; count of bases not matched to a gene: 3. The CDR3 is CASRTSGRDPYEQYF. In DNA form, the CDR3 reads TGTGCCAGCAGGACTAGCGGGAGGGATCCCTACGAGCAGTACTTC.

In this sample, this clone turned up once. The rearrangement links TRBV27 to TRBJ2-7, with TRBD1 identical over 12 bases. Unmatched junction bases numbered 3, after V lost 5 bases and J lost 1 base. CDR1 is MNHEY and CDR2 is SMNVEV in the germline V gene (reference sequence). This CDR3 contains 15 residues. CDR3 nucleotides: TGTGCCAGCAGTCCGGGACAGGGGGCATCCTACGAGCAGTACTTC. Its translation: CASSPGQGASYEQYF.